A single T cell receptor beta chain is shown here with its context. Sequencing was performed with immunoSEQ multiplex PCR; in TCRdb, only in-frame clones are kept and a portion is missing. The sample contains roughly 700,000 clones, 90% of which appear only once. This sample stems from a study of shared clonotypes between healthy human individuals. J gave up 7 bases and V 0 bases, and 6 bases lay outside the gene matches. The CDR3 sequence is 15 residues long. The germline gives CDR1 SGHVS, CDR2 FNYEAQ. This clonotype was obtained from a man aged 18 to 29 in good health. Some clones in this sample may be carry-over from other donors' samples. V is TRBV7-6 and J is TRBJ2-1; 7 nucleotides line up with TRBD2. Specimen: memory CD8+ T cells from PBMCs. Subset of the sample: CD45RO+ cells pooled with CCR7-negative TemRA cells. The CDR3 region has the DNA TGTGCCAGCAGCTTAGCGCGGGGGAGGTCTAATGAGCAGTTCTTC. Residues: CASSLARGRSNEQFF.